The 20 T cell receptor beta chains presented below share a single source sample, sequenced in a study of blood T cell repertoires in COVID-19. Profiling relied on immunoSEQ multiplex PCR, and the TCRdb table lists in-frame clones only, not all of them. The sample carries around 70,000 clones, about nine tenths recorded once. Input material: peripheral blood. These receptor sequences come from a man between 45 and 60 years old with active COVID-19.

The chain joins TRBV19 to TRBJ2-1; TRBD2 matches 12 bases. Germline CDR1 LNHDA, CDR2 SQIVND (reference sequence). Trimming took 5 bases from V and 5 from J; bases not matched to a gene: 10. The CDR3 covers 17 residues. CDR3 protein: CASSPAGSSGRDNEQFF. DNA of the CDR3: TGTGCCAGTAGTCCCGCCGGGTCTAGCGGGAGGGACAATGAGCAGTTCTTC.

This chain connects TRBV6-5 to TRBJ1-3; weak D call: TRBD1 (6 bases). The CDR3 has 15 residues. Trimming pared 6 bases from V and 0 bases from J, leaving 12 bases between. Germline V CDR1 and CDR2: MNHEY, SVGAGI. The CDR3 nucleotides are TGTGCCAGCAGCTGGGACACGGGCTCTGGAAACACCATATATTTT. Its translation is CASSWDTGSGNTIYF.

V is TRBV5-6 and J is TRBJ1-5; D gene ambiguous. V was shortened by 3 bases and J by 6 bases, with 13 bases between the two germline ends. This CDR3 comprises 14 residues. Germline V gene sequence: CDR1 SGHDT, CDR2 YYEEEE. The CDR3 DNA follows: TGTGCCAGCAGCTCCGACGGGAGTGTTCAGCCCCAGCATTTT. Translated, it gives CASSSDGSVQPQHF.

This clone was observed a single time. The chain employs TRBV5-1 and TRBJ2-7; 12 nucleotides align to TRBD2. V lost 4 bases to trimming and J lost 6 bases; unmatched junction nucleotides: 11. This CDR3 spans 16 amino acids. In germline, CDR1 is SGHRS, CDR2 YFSETQ. The CDR3, as DNA: TGCGCCAGCAGCCTTGACGGGCTAGCGGGAGGGGGCGAGCAGTACTTC. Translation: CASSLDGLAGGGEQYF. The full variable domain, its missing parts supplied by reference TRBV5-1 and TRBJ2-7, is KAGVTQTPRYLIKTRGQQVTLSCSPISGHRSVSWYQQTPGQGLQFLFEYFSETQRNKGNFPGRFSGRQFSNSRSEMNVSTLELGDSALYLCASSLDGLAGGGEQYFGPGTRLTVT.

The gene calls are TRBV11-1 and TRBJ2-3; 8 bases map to TRBD2. Germline values: CDR1 SGHAT, CDR2 FQDESV (reference sequence). The length of the CDR3 is 14 residues. The J segment lost 3 bases and the V segment lost 7 bases, leaving 6 bases of the junction unmatched. The CDR3 DNA sequence: TGTGCCAGCAAGCTGAAGCGGGAGACAGATACGCAGTATTTT. Translation: CASKLKRETDTQYF.

The chain has TRBV28 and TRBJ2-1; D is perhaps TRBD2 (5 bases). The ends were cut back, 1 base at V and 3 bases at J, with 19 bases in the middle. Germline-derived CDR1 and CDR2 are MDHEN and SYDVKM. The CDR3 contains 18 residues. The CDR3 sequence is CASSLLFPGNGDYNEQFF. CDR3 nucleotides: TGTGCCAGCAGTTTATTATTTCCGGGGAACGGGGACTACAATGAGCAGTTCTTC.

This sequence joins TRBV6-1 and TRBJ1-5, with a weak D call TRBD1 (5 bases). In germline, CDR1 is MNHNS, CDR2 SASEGT. The CDR3 runs 17 residues. The germline V and J ends were trimmed by 3 bases and 1 base, with 16 bases remaining between them. As DNA, the CDR3 is TGTGCCAGCAGTGAGGCCTACGGGGCGGGAAGCAATCAGCCCCAGCATTTT. Its protein product is CASSEAYGAGSNQPQHF.

This clone occurred a few times. The V and J genes are TRBV3-1 (or the pseudogene TRBV3-2) and TRBJ2-4; 7 positions agree with TRBD1. The CDR3 covers 15 residues. The germline V gene encodes CDR1 LGHDT and CDR2 YNNKEL (reference sequence). V shed 1 base, J shed 7 bases, and the junction held 7 bases outside the gene matches. The CDR3 bases are TGTGCCAGCAGCCAAGGAGGCTTACAGGGGAACATTCAGTACTTC. It is translated as CASSQGGLQGNIQYF.

The chain joins TRBV11-3 to TRBJ2-5, with TRBD2 matching over 14 bases. The V segment lost 1 base and the J segment 5 bases; nucleotides outside the gene matches: 6. CDR3 length: 17 amino acids. Germline values: CDR1 SGHNT, CDR2 YENEEA. DNA of the CDR3: TGTGCCAGCAGCTTAGGGGGGGGACTAGCGGGAGTGGAGACCCAGTACTTC. This sequence encodes CASSLGGGLAGVETQYF.

This clone was recorded once. CDR3 sequence: CASSLGANSGANVLTF. The CDR3 nucleotides are TGCGCCAGCAGCTTGGGGGCAAACTCTGGGGCCAACGTCCTGACTTTC. The chain employs TRBV5-1 and TRBJ2-6; D not resolved. Per the germline V gene, CDR1 is SGHRS and CDR2 is YFSETQ. Trimming shortened V by 0 bases and J by 0 bases, and 7 bases separated the two germline ends. The CDR3 sequence is 16 residues long.

This chain uses TRBV29-1 with TRBJ2-3; 10 bases line up with TRBD1. Germline V lookup: CDR1 SQVTM, CDR2 ANQGSEA. There are 15 residues in the CDR3. J gave up 8 bases and V 6 bases, and 14 bases lay outside the gene matches. The CDR3 spells CSVGYGQGGVSTQYF. The CDR3 DNA follows: TGCAGCGTGGGTTACGGACAGGGGGGAGTAAGTACGCAGTATTTT.

V usage is TRBV4-2 and J usage is TRBJ2-1; the D is unclear. V was pared by 0 bases and J by 4 bases, with 7 bases between. Germline CDR1 reads LGHNA; CDR2 reads YNFKEQ. The CDR3 extends over 14 amino acids. The CDR3 is CASSQETEYNEQFF. CDR3 sequence (DNA): TGTGCCAGCAGCCAAGAAACTGAATACAATGAGCAGTTCTTC.

V is TRBV28 and J is TRBJ1-5; 8 nucleotides match TRBD1. The CDR3 covers 14 residues. Looked up from germline, CDR1 is MDHEN and CDR2 is SYDVKM. V gave up 8 bases and J gave up 3 bases; unmatched junction bases: 6. The CDR3 region is CASRRQGYNQPQHF. In nucleotides, the CDR3 is TGTGCCAGCCGCCGACAGGGGTACAATCAGCCCCAGCATTTT.

The V call is TRBV7-2, the J call TRBJ2-7; tentative D call: TRBD1 (6 bases). The CDR3 is 13 residues long. Trimming removed 4 bases at V and 4 bases at J, with 11 bases between. Germline-derived CDR1 and CDR2 are SGHTA and FQGNSA. The CDR3 loop is CASSSQGKYEQYF. The CDR3 DNA reads as TGTGCCAGCAGCTCACAGGGAAAGTACGAGCAGTACTTC.

The V and J genes are TRBV5-1 and TRBJ2-7; TRBD1 matches at 11 bases. The CDR3 is made up of 15 amino acids. Germline V gives CDR1 SGHRS, CDR2 YFSETQ. V was pared by 2 bases and J by 3 bases, with 4 bases of the junction left unmatched. CDR3 residues: CASSFGQGAYYEQYF. CDR3 DNA: TGCGCCAGCAGCTTCGGACAGGGGGCTTACTACGAGCAGTACTTC.

The V call is TRBV3-1 (or the pseudogene TRBV3-2), the J call TRBJ2-5; the match to TRBD2 covers 8 bases. The CDR3 loop spans 15 amino acids. Losses at the gene ends were 4 bases for V and 3 bases for J; bases not matched to a gene: 7. The germline CDR1 and CDR2 sequences are LGHDT and YNNKEL (reference sequence). CDR3 sequence (DNA): TGTGCCAGCAGCCCGGCCCCAGCGGGAGAAGAGACCCAGTACTTC. Residues: CASSPAPAGEETQYF.

This clone was counted once. The CDR3 sequence: CSASESSGRPDTQYF. In DNA form, the CDR3 reads TGCAGTGCTAGTGAATCTAGCGGGAGACCAGATACGCAGTATTTT. V and J are TRBV20-1 and TRBJ2-3; TRBD2 matches at 10 bases. CDR3 length: 15 amino acids. Trimming removed 3 bases from V and 4 bases from J; junction bases left unmatched: 7. CDR1 is DFQATT and CDR2 is SNEGSKA in the germline V gene (reference sequence).

V usage is TRBV30 and J usage is TRBJ1-1; D may be TRBD1 (6 bases). V was clipped by 3 bases and J by 5 bases, with 22 bases between them. Germline CDR1 and CDR2: GTSNPN and SVGIG (reference sequence). This CDR3 is built from 16 residues. This CDR3 reads CAWRLPGAGTSTEAFF. CDR3 nucleotide sequence: TGTGCCTGGAGATTACCTGGGGCAGGGACAAGTACTGAAGCTTTCTTT.

This chain links TRBV5-5 with TRBJ2-7; 8 bases map to TRBD1. J gave up 2 bases and V 4 bases, and 2 bases lay outside the gene matches. Germline CDR1 is SGHKS and CDR2 is YYEKEE (reference sequence). The CDR3 runs 13 residues. CDR3 in amino acids: CASSAQGAYEQYF. Written as DNA, the CDR3 is TGTGCCAGCAGCGCACAGGGGGCCTACGAGCAGTACTTC.

The genes are TRBV6-2 or TRBV6-3 and TRBJ2-5; 8 bases align to TRBD2. Germline values: CDR1 MNHEY, CDR2 SVGEGT. The V segment lost 4 bases and the J segment 3 bases; nucleotides outside the gene matches: 7. The CDR3 spans 15 residues. CDR3 amino acids: CASSFGGGTEETQYF. Written as DNA, the CDR3 is TGTGCCAGCAGTTTTGGCGGGGGGACCGAAGAGACCCAGTACTTC.